The clone carrying this T cell receptor (beta chain) turned up a few times. From germline, CDR1 is ENHRY and CDR2 SYGVKD. CDR3 size: 14 residues. The V and J ends lost 6 bases and 0 bases, in that order; junction bases with no gene match: 1. This entry comes from a study of T cells after yellow fever vaccination. Template-switching 5'RACE yielded the TCR cDNA; a universal primer site and UMIs were added in the process. TCRdb itself ran the 5' RACE reads through MiXCR, one entry per CDR3 protein. The repertoire holds approximately 550,000 distinct CDR3 sequences, with less than 20% as singletons. This sequence originates from a man aged 25 to 40 who received the YFV17D yellow fever vaccine. The input for sequencing was PBMCs, taken 15 days after the yellow fever booster vaccination. The rearrangement uses TRBV10-3 and TRBJ2-1; 8 positions match TRBD2. In nucleotides, the CDR3 is TGTGCCATCAGAAGCGGGAGCTCCTACAATGAGCAGTTCTTC. It encodes CAIRSGSSYNEQFF.